These 28 T cell receptor beta chains share one sample of origin, sequenced in a study of blood T cells in healthy people across ages. The use of a sample-barcoded 5' primer and a J-beta primer mix characterized a second PCR of about 7 to 12 cycles. TCRdb re-called the 5' RACE reads through MiXCR, storing one row per CDR3 protein. The data show about 680,000 distinct CDR3 sequences, 49% seen once. The specimen sequenced was blood. Every receptor here comes from a woman aged 55-70 years in good health.

This clonotype appeared once. A read error may explain this, as a much larger clone is one base away. The genes are TRBV4-2 and TRBJ2-5; TRBD1 might be the D (5 bases). The germline gives CDR1 LGHNA, CDR2 YNFKEQ. The CDR3 is made up of 15 amino acids. CDR3 DNA sequence: TGTGCCAACAGCCAAGAAGTAAACAGGATGGAGACCCAGTACTTC. Translation gives CANSQEVNRMETQYF.

This clonotype appeared a single time. The V gene is TRBV29-1, the J gene TRBJ2-1, with TRBD2 matching 8 bases. The CDR3 spans 14 residues. V shed 7 bases, J shed 1 base, and the junction held 6 bases outside the gene matches. CDR1 is SQVTM and CDR2 is ANQGSEA in the germline V gene. CDR3 loop: CSAHSGTSYNEQFF. CDR3 coding DNA: TGCAGCGCCCATAGCGGGACGTCCTACAATGAGCAGTTCTTC.

To note about this clonotype: Mismatch with germline at one junction end may stem from a read error. The DNA for the CDR3 is TGTGCCGGCTCACCACCCTGGTCACAGGGATCCTACGAGCAGTACTTC. Translating it yields CAGSPPWSQGSYEQYF. The chain links TRBV18 to TRBJ2-7; D is perhaps TRBD1 (6 bases). CDR1 and CDR2 from the germline V gene are KGHSH and LQKENI. The CDR3 sequence is 16 residues long.

This clonotype was counted between two and nine times. The J gene is TRBJ1-1, the V gene TRBV10-3; maybe TRBD1 (6 bases). CDR1 and CDR2 (germline): ENHRY, SYGVKD. Trimming shortened V by 4 bases and J by 8 bases, and 11 bases separated the two germline ends. The CDR3 length is 12 residues. The CDR3 protein is CAISGTGQEAFF. CDR3 DNA: TGTGCCATCAGTGGAACTGGACAGGAAGCTTTCTTT.

The V call is TRBV12-3 or TRBV12-4, the J call TRBJ1-5; 7 positions match TRBD1. The CDR3 has 17 residues. J was trimmed by 4 bases and V by 4 bases; bases with no gene match: 13. The CDR3 DNA reads as TGTGCCAGCAGTTCTCGACAGGGTCCAGGGATTAATCAGCCCCAGCATTTT. It yields the protein CASSSRQGPGINQPQHF.

V and J are TRBV18 and TRBJ2-5; no clear D gene. Germline V gene lookup returns CDR1 KGHSH and CDR2 LQKENI. The V and J ends lost 2 bases and 0 bases respectively, with 10 bases between them. This CDR3 contains 15 residues. The DNA of the CDR3 is TGTGCCAGCTCACCAGGTGGATCAAACCAAGAGACCCAGTACTTC. As protein: CASSPGGSNQETQYF.

Regarding this clonotype: Germline is not matched at one junction end, which may reflect a read error. The CDR3 region has the DNA TGTGCCACCAGTGATTTAAAGTTTTCTGGGGCCAACGCCCTGACTTTC. Protein sequence: CATSDLKFSGANALTF. The chain carries TRBV24-1 and TRBJ2-6; possibly TRBD1 for D (5 bases). Germline values: CDR1 KGHDR, CDR2 SFDVKD. The CDR3 runs 16 residues.

This clonotype turned up a few times. V gene TRBV7-2 combines with J gene TRBJ2-7; 7 bases line up with TRBD1. The germline CDR1 and CDR2 sequences are SGHTA and FQGNSA. CDR3 length equals 15 residues. V shed 4 bases and J 3 bases; nucleotides not matched to a gene: 9. In DNA form, the CDR3 reads TGTGCCAGCAGCTCGTACCGACAGGGTAACTACGAGCAGTACTTC. Its protein is CASSSYRQGNYEQYF.

In its sample, this clonotype was seen a few times. V and J are TRBV21-1 and TRBJ1-2; TRBD1, as called in the table, went unchecked against the DNA. TRBV21-1 is a recognized pseudogene. The length of the CDR3 is 14 residues. The CDR3 sequence is CASSSRDRAPGYTF. As DNA, the CDR3 is TGTGCCAGCAGCAGTCGGGACAGGGCCCCCGGCTACACCTTC.

V usage is TRBV7-4 and J usage is TRBJ2-4, with 10 bases that match TRBD2. The J segment lost 0 bases and the V segment lost 5 bases, leaving 13 bases of the junction unmatched. CDR1 and CDR2 from the germline V gene are SGHVT and SQSDAQ. The length of the CDR3 is 19 residues. Here the CDR3 reads CASSDVAGGCVVAKNIQYF. CDR3 DNA sequence: TGTGCCAGCAGCGATGTAGCGGGAGGTTGCGTGGTAGCCAAAAACATTCAGTACTTC.

This clonotype was recorded a few times. V usage is TRBV20-1 and J usage is TRBJ2-1, with 13 nucleotides matching TRBD2. Germline loops: CDR1 DFQATT, CDR2 SNEGSKA (reference sequence). The CDR3 covers 14 residues. V lost 6 bases and J lost 7; bases outside the gene matches: 6. The CDR3 is CSAGLAGVKNEQFF. CDR3 DNA: TGCAGTGCAGGACTAGCGGGAGTAAAGAATGAGCAGTTCTTC.

The rearrangement uses TRBV2 and TRBJ2-1; D is unclear. The V end lost 3 bases, the J end lost 6 bases, and 9 bases lay between the germline ends. Germline CDR1 SNHLY, CDR2 FYNNEI. This CDR3 spans 13 amino acids. CDR3: CASSDSQINEQFF. CDR3 bases: TGTGCCAGCAGTGACAGCCAGATCAATGAGCAGTTCTTC.

The chain joins TRBV28 to TRBJ2-5; either TRBD1 or TRBD2 may supply D (5 bases each). CDR3 length equals 15 residues. V was cut by 6 bases and J by 2 bases, with 16 bases left in between. The germline CDR1 and CDR2 sequences are MDHEN and SYDVKM. The CDR3 DNA is TGTGCCAGCAGCACCATGAGGGGCTTACAAGAGACCCAGTACTTC. It codes for CASSTMRGLQETQYF.

The V and J genes are TRBV10-3 and TRBJ2-3, with TRBD2 matching over 7 bases. Germline-derived CDR1 and CDR2 are ENHRY and SYGVKD. After removal of 6 bases from V and 5 bases from J, the junction contained 5 bases not matched to a gene. The CDR3 contains 13 residues. CDR3 nucleotide sequence: TGTGCCATCAGGGGAGGACTAGAAGATACGCAGTATTTT. Its protein product is CAIRGGLEDTQYF.

This chain uses TRBV6-1 with TRBJ2-4; 8 bases align to TRBD1. The CDR3 loop spans 15 amino acids. Germline CDR1 is MNHNS and CDR2 is SASEGT. The ends lost 9 bases at V and 0 bases at J; junction bases unmatched: 7. In nucleotides, the CDR3 is TGTGCCAGTAGGGGACAGGAGCTAGCCAAAAACATTCAGTACTTC. Translation gives CASRGQELAKNIQYF.

This clonotype was picked up a small number of times. V usage is TRBV20-1 and J usage is TRBJ2-4, with 8 bases fitting TRBD2. The DNA end is more similar to TRBJ2-7, so the J call may be wrong. There are 13 residues in the CDR3. Germline loops: CDR1 DFQATT, CDR2 SNEGSKA (reference sequence). The CDR3 reads CSASGRALREQYF. The CDR3 region has the DNA TGCAGTGCTAGCGGGAGGGCCCTCCGCGAGCAGTACTTC.

This clonotype was seen once. The genes are TRBV30 and TRBJ2-2; D is perhaps TRBD2 (5 bases). V lost 3 bases, J lost 3 bases, and 8 bases lay in between. This CDR3 is built from 13 residues. Germline V gene data show CDR1 as GTSNPN and CDR2 as SVGIG (reference sequence). The CDR3 sequence is CAWSEGYTGELFF. The CDR3 DNA follows: TGTGCCTGGAGCGAGGGTTACACCGGGGAGCTGTTTTTT.

V gene TRBV29-1 combines with J gene TRBJ2-7, with D perhaps assigned TRBD1 or TRBD2 (6 bases each). This CDR3 spans 15 amino acids. Trimming shortened V by 0 bases and J by 1 base, and 13 bases separated the two germline ends. Germline values: CDR1 SQVTM, CDR2 ANQGSEA. CDR3 bases: TGCAGCGTTGAAGACGGGGGCTTGGGGTCCTACGAGCAGTACTTC. Protein: CSVEDGGLGSYEQYF.

Note on this clonotype: One junction end disagrees with the germline gene, perhaps due to a read error. The rearrangement uses TRBV7-2 and TRBJ2-7; 15 bases align to TRBD2. Germline CDR1 and CDR2: SGHTA and FQGNSA. The CDR3 has 15 amino acids. CDR3 bases: TGTGCCGGCAGCCCACGGACTAGCGGGAGGGCGGCGCAGTACTTC. Encoded protein: CAGSPRTSGRAAQYF.

On this clonotype itself: One junction end does not reproduce the germline sequence, and a read error may be involved. The J gene is TRBJ1-5, the V gene TRBV5-1; D remains ambiguous. The germline V gene has CDR1 SGHRS and CDR2 YFSETQ. The CDR3 is 15 residues long. The CDR3 bases are TGCGCCAGCAGCCAAGACATTTATAGCAATCAGCCCCGGCATTTT. Translation gives CASSQDIYSNQPRHF.

This rearrangement joins TRBV4-2 to TRBJ2-1; a weak D match, TRBD2 (6 bases). V was cut by 4 bases and J by 8 bases, with 18 bases left in between. The CDR3 has 15 amino acids. CDR1 LGHNA and CDR2 YNFKEQ come from the germline V gene. The CDR3 DNA reads TGTGCCAGCAGCCTCCCGACTAGATCCGGCGATGAGCAGTTCTTC. As protein: CASSLPTRSGDEQFF.

The chain employs TRBV28 and TRBJ2-1; 8 bases line up with TRBD2. The germline V gene encodes CDR1 MDHEN and CDR2 SYDVKM. There are 15 residues in the CDR3. Trimming removed 3 bases from V and 7 bases from J; junction bases left unmatched: 8. The DNA for the CDR3 is TGTGCCAGCAGTTTGCGGGGGGCCTGGAGGAATGAGCAGTTCTTC. This encodes CASSLRGAWRNEQFF.

This chain links TRBV20-1 with TRBJ2-4, with D tentatively TRBD2 (6 bases). The assigned J gene may be wrong: the sequence end matches TRBJ2-7 better. Germline assignment: CDR1 DFQATT and CDR2 SNEGSKA (reference sequence). The CDR3 is 14 residues long. Here the CDR3 reads CSATREAPPYEQYF. CDR3 nucleotide sequence: TGCAGTGCTACCAGGGAGGCCCCTCCGTACGAGCAGTACTTC.

DNA for the CDR3: TGCAGCGTGGATGGGGGATCTAATGAAAAACTGTTTTTT. It encodes CSVDGGSNEKLFF. This chain links TRBV29-1 with TRBJ1-4; the D gene is possibly TRBD1 (5 bases). This CDR3 contains 13 residues. CDR1 SQVTM and CDR2 ANQGSEA come from the germline V gene. Trimming took off 6 bases at V and 3 bases at J, with 11 bases between the two ends.

This clonotype appeared a few times. The chain is built from TRBV29-1 and TRBJ1-2; D perhaps matches TRBD1 (6 bases). The CDR3 consists of 13 residues. V lost 1 base, J lost 6 bases, and 12 bases lay in between. From germline, CDR1 is SQVTM and CDR2 ANQGSEA. CDR3 amino acids: CSVEVHRVDGYTF. DNA of the CDR3: TGCAGCGTTGAAGTTCACAGGGTGGATGGCTACACCTTC.

This clonotype has more than one count but fewer than ten. The chain recombines TRBV12-3 or TRBV12-4 with TRBJ2-7, with unresolved D. The CDR3 runs to 13 residues. Trimming took 3 bases from V and 6 from J, leaving 12 bases between them. CDR3 bases: TGTGCCAGCAGTTTGACCCCACCTGGCGAGCAGTACTTC. It specifies CASSLTPPGEQYF.

The V and J genes are TRBV4-2 and TRBJ1-1; no clear D gene. Germline CDR1 LGHNA, CDR2 YNFKEQ. The V end lost 3 bases, the J end lost 3 bases, and 14 bases lay between the germline ends. The CDR3 has 15 residues. The CDR3 reads CASSHMAALDTEAFF. CDR3 coding DNA: TGTGCCAGCAGCCACATGGCCGCCCTGGACACTGAAGCTTTCTTT.

The rearrangement uses TRBV12-3 or TRBV12-4 and TRBJ2-3; D ambiguous. V lost 7 bases and J lost 5, with 10 bases in between. The CDR3 totals 12 residues. In DNA, the CDR3 is TGTGCCAGCACCCCCTCATTAGATACGCAGTATTTT. Protein: CASTPSLDTQYF.